These T cell receptor beta chains were read from a single sample in a study of blood T cell repertoires in COVID-19. TCRdb keeps only in-frame clones here, not all; method: immunoSEQ multiplex PCR. The table lists 50,000 to 65,000 clones, around 93% of them singletons, with 3% to 3.5% in the top ten. Sequenced: peripheral blood. Receptors originate from a man aged 50 or older with acute or convalescent COVID-19. Each CDR3 is given with its conserved first and last residue. Fields, in order: clone size, V gene, D gene, J gene, CDR3 protein, CDR3 DNA. The D gene is left open where the match is weak. Size is omitted from some rows. Given values are once, few, many or a class for expanded clones.

abundance: -
v_gene: TRBV29-1
d_gene: TRBD1
j_gene: TRBJ1-1
CDR3aa: CSVQNNRDSTEAFF
CDR3nt: TGCAGCGTACAAAATAACCGGGACAGCACTGAAGCTTTCTTT

abundance: -
v_gene: TRBV14
d_gene: -
j_gene: TRBJ2-3
CDR3aa: CASSQDLWVTGRPISSTDTQYF
CDR3nt: TGTGCCAGCAGCCAAGATCTCTGGGTGACAGGGAGGCCTATTTCTAGCACAGATACGCAGTATTTT

abundance: -
v_gene: TRBV19
d_gene: -
j_gene: TRBJ1-4
CDR3aa: CASSGRAHSTNEKLFF
CDR3nt: TGTGCCAGTAGTGGGAGAGCCCACTCAACTAATGAAAAACTGTTTTTT

abundance: -
v_gene: TRBV5-6
d_gene: -
j_gene: TRBJ2-7
CDR3aa: CASSSTEVVPYEQYF
CDR3nt: TGTGCCAGCAGTTCGACAGAGGTAGTGCCCTACGAGCAGTACTTC

abundance: -
v_gene: TRBV5-1
d_gene: -
j_gene: TRBJ2-3
CDR3aa: CASSSSRAADTQYF
CDR3nt: TGCGCCAGCAGTTCTTCCAGGGCGGCAGATACGCAGTATTTT

abundance: few
v_gene: TRBV10-3
d_gene: TRBD1
j_gene: TRBJ1-2
CDR3aa: CAINPGQDPGYTF
CDR3nt: TGTGCCATCAACCCGGGACAGGACCCTGGCTACACCTTC

abundance: -
v_gene: TRBV20-1
d_gene: -
j_gene: TRBJ1-5
CDR3aa: CSASRGWGNQPQHF
CDR3nt: TGCAGTGCTAGTAGGGGATGGGGCAATCAGCCCCAGCATTTT

abundance: -
v_gene: TRBV5-6
d_gene: -
j_gene: TRBJ2-6
CDR3aa: CASSFSGPGANVLTF
CDR3nt: TGTGCCAGCAGCTTTAGCGGCCCTGGGGCCAACGTCCTGACTTTC

abundance: once
v_gene: TRBV7-9
d_gene: -
j_gene: TRBJ2-1
CDR3aa: CASSLDGYEQFF
CDR3nt: TGTGCCAGCAGCTTAGACGGGTATGAGCAGTTCTTC

abundance: -
v_gene: TRBV5-1
d_gene: TRBD1
j_gene: TRBJ2-1
CDR3aa: CASSLSEGASYNEQFF
CDR3nt: TGCGCCAGCAGCTTGAGTGAGGGGGCCTCCTACAATGAGCAGTTCTTC

abundance: -
v_gene: TRBV24-1
d_gene: -
j_gene: TRBJ1-4
CDR3aa: CATSARGSVQLFF
CDR3nt: TGTGCCACCAGCGCCCGGGGATCCGTACAACTGTTTTTT

abundance: -
v_gene: TRBV4-1
d_gene: -
j_gene: TRBJ2-3
CDR3aa: CASSQGPGSDTQYF
CDR3nt: TGCGCCAGCAGCCAGGGGCCAGGTTCAGATACGCAGTATTTT

abundance: -
v_gene: TRBV19
d_gene: TRBD1
j_gene: TRBJ1-1
CDR3aa: CASSARQGQDEAFF
CDR3nt: TGTGCCAGTAGTGCGCGACAGGGGCAAGATGAAGCTTTCTTT

abundance: -
v_gene: TRBV5-6
d_gene: -
j_gene: TRBJ2-2
CDR3aa: CASSLGYSNTGELFF
CDR3nt: TGTGCCAGCAGCTTGGGCTATTCGAACACCGGGGAGCTGTTTTTT

abundance: -
v_gene: TRBV5-4
d_gene: -
j_gene: TRBJ2-3
CDR3aa: CASSLAGVSTDTQYF
CDR3nt: TGTGCCAGCAGCTTGGCAGGGGTTAGCACAGATACGCAGTATTTT

abundance: -
v_gene: TRBV20-1
d_gene: -
j_gene: TRBJ2-1
CDR3aa: CSVQGNNEQFF
CDR3nt: TGCAGCGTCCAGGGGAACAATGAGCAGTTCTTC

abundance: -
v_gene: TRBV15
d_gene: TRBD1
j_gene: TRBJ1-4
CDR3aa: CATSRNRGEEKLFF
CDR3nt: TGTGCCACCAGCAGGAACAGGGGCGAGGAAAAACTGTTTTTT

abundance: -
v_gene: TRBV28
d_gene: -
j_gene: TRBJ1-2
CDR3aa: CASSDSANYGYTF
CDR3nt: TGTGCCAGCAGTGACAGCGCTAACTATGGCTACACCTTC

abundance: -
v_gene: TRBV7-2
d_gene: TRBD1
j_gene: TRBJ2-1
CDR3aa: CASCRDRGVNEQFF
CDR3nt: TGTGCCAGCTGCCGGGACAGGGGTGTCAATGAGCAGTTCTTC

abundance: few
v_gene: TRBV19
d_gene: -
j_gene: TRBJ1-4
CDR3aa: CASSMGRGGADVGKLFF
CDR3nt: TGTGCCAGTAGTATGGGCCGGGGGGGCGCTGACGTTGGAAAACTGTTTTTT

abundance: few
v_gene: TRBV10-3
d_gene: TRBD1
j_gene: TRBJ1-2
CDR3aa: CAISEAGGFDGYTF
CDR3nt: TGTGCCATCAGTGAGGCAGGGGGCTTCGATGGCTACACCTTC

abundance: -
v_gene: TRBV11-2
d_gene: TRBD1
j_gene: TRBJ1-1
CDR3aa: CASSLQQGFLRAFF
CDR3nt: TGTGCCAGCAGCTTGCAACAGGGGTTCTTACGGGCTTTCTTT

abundance: -
v_gene: TRBV7-6
d_gene: TRBD1
j_gene: TRBJ2-1
CDR3aa: CASSSGQTYSYNEQFF
CDR3nt: TGTGCCAGCAGCTCGGGACAGACATACTCCTACAATGAGCAGTTCTTC

abundance: -
v_gene: TRBV6-4
d_gene: -
j_gene: TRBJ1-5
CDR3aa: CASRQEAYSNQPQHF
CDR3nt: TGTGCCAGCCGACAGGAAGCCTATAGCAATCAGCCCCAGCATTTT

abundance: -
v_gene: TRBV7-9
d_gene: -
j_gene: TRBJ2-3
CDR3aa: CASSFPGGTSTDTQYF
CDR3nt: TGTGCCAGCAGCTTCCCCGGCGGGACTAGCACAGATACGCAGTATTTT

abundance: -
v_gene: TRBV24-1
d_gene: -
j_gene: TRBJ1-2
CDR3aa: CATSDFAGEGYTF
CDR3nt: TGTGCCACCAGTGATTTCGCGGGGGAAGGCTACACCTTC

abundance: -
v_gene: TRBV24-1
d_gene: TRBD2
j_gene: TRBJ2-1
CDR3aa: CATSPSGGAKNEQFF
CDR3nt: TGTGCCACCAGTCCTAGCGGGGGGGCCAAGAATGAGCAGTTCTTC

abundance: -
v_gene: TRBV19
d_gene: -
j_gene: TRBJ2-1
CDR3aa: CASSIGVPSLAGADNEQFF
CDR3nt: TGTGCCAGTAGTATTGGGGTGCCCAGCTTGGCGGGGGCGGACAATGAGCAGTTCTTC

abundance: -
v_gene: TRBV7-6
d_gene: TRBD1
j_gene: TRBJ1-3
CDR3aa: CASSLGQGRSSGNTIYF
CDR3nt: TGTGCCAGCAGCTTGGGACAGGGAAGAAGCTCTGGAAACACCATATATTTT

abundance: -
v_gene: TRBV19
d_gene: -
j_gene: TRBJ1-4
CDR3aa: CASTFLPGGDEKLFF
CDR3nt: TGTGCCAGTACCTTCCTCCCGGGAGGGGATGAAAAACTGTTTTTT

abundance: -
v_gene: TRBV3-1/TRBV3-2
d_gene: TRBD2
j_gene: TRBJ2-2
CDR3aa: CASSLAGGSFGELFF
CDR3nt: TGTGCCAGCAGCCTAGCGGGGGGGAGTTTCGGGGAGCTGTTTTTT

abundance: -
v_gene: TRBV28
d_gene: TRBD1
j_gene: TRBJ2-2
CDR3aa: CASRVIRQGARTGELFF
CDR3nt: TGTGCCAGCAGGGTCATCCGACAGGGGGCGCGCACCGGGGAGCTGTTTTTT

abundance: -
v_gene: TRBV19
d_gene: TRBD2
j_gene: TRBJ2-7
CDR3aa: CASSISGGVYEQYF
CDR3nt: TGTGCCAGTAGTATTTCGGGAGGAGTATACGAGCAGTACTTC

abundance: -
v_gene: TRBV10-1
d_gene: -
j_gene: TRBJ1-6
CDR3aa: CASSESSLQHYNSPLHF
CDR3nt: TGCGCCAGCAGTGAGTCGAGCCTACAGCATTATAATTCACCCCTCCACTTT

abundance: -
v_gene: TRBV24-1
d_gene: TRBD2
j_gene: TRBJ2-1
CDR3aa: CATSGSGTSAYNEQFF
CDR3nt: TGTGCCACCAGTGGTTCCGGGACTAGCGCCTACAATGAGCAGTTCTTC

abundance: -
v_gene: TRBV10-2
d_gene: -
j_gene: TRBJ1-4
CDR3aa: CASGAATNEKLFF
CDR3nt: TGCGCCAGCGGGGCGGCAACTAATGAAAAACTGTTTTTT

abundance: -
v_gene: TRBV12-3/TRBV12-4
d_gene: -
j_gene: TRBJ1-3
CDR3aa: CASSDYGRNTIYF
CDR3nt: TGTGCCAGCAGCGACTACGGGAGAAACACCATATATTTT

abundance: -
v_gene: TRBV11-2
d_gene: -
j_gene: TRBJ2-7
CDR3aa: CASSLGTGGGFYEQYF
CDR3nt: -

abundance: -
v_gene: TRBV24-1
d_gene: -
j_gene: TRBJ2-5
CDR3aa: CATSTSGETQYF
CDR3nt: -

abundance: -
v_gene: TRBV27
d_gene: TRBD1
j_gene: TRBJ2-7
CDR3aa: CASSTRDSYEQYF
CDR3nt: TGTGCCAGCAGTACCCGGGACAGCTACGAGCAGTACTTC

abundance: -
v_gene: TRBV6-1
d_gene: -
j_gene: TRBJ1-2
CDR3aa: CASSEFLTGKQYGYTF
CDR3nt: TGTGCCAGCAGTGAATTCCTGACAGGAAAACAGTATGGCTACACCTTC

abundance: -
v_gene: TRBV9
d_gene: -
j_gene: TRBJ2-3
CDR3aa: CASSQTSEGPAGDTQYF
CDR3nt: TGTGCCAGCAGCCAAACATCAGAGGGGCCCGCGGGGGATACGCAGTATTTT

abundance: -
v_gene: TRBV27
d_gene: TRBD1
j_gene: TRBJ1-6
CDR3aa: CASSLSSGTGNSPLHF
CDR3nt: TGTGCCAGCAGTTTATCCTCCGGGACAGGGAATTCACCCCTCCACTTT

abundance: -
v_gene: TRBV9
d_gene: TRBD1
j_gene: TRBJ2-7
CDR3aa: CASSVAGGEGEQYF
CDR3nt: TGTGCCAGCAGCGTAGCAGGGGGCGAGGGCGAGCAGTACTTC

abundance: -
v_gene: TRBV15
d_gene: TRBD2
j_gene: TRBJ2-2
CDR3aa: CATSRDLGLAGANRTGELFF
CDR3nt: TGTGCCACCAGCAGAGATTTGGGGCTAGCGGGGGCCAACCGCACCGGGGAGCTGTTTTTT

abundance: -
v_gene: TRBV12-3/TRBV12-4
d_gene: -
j_gene: TRBJ2-5
CDR3aa: CASSFTRPPQYF
CDR3nt: TGTGCCAGCAGTTTCACCAGGCCACCCCAGTACTTC

abundance: -
v_gene: TRBV7-6
d_gene: TRBD2
j_gene: TRBJ2-1
CDR3aa: CASSLGTSGGNEQFF
CDR3nt: TGTGCCAGCAGCTTAGGGACTAGCGGGGGAAATGAGCAGTTCTTC

abundance: -
v_gene: TRBV24-1
d_gene: -
j_gene: TRBJ1-2
CDR3aa: CATSEDSYGYTF
CDR3nt: TGTGCCACCAGTGAAGACAGCTATGGCTACACCTTC

abundance: -
v_gene: TRBV24-1
d_gene: -
j_gene: TRBJ2-1
CDR3aa: CATSGPGAREQFF
CDR3nt: TGTGCCACCAGTGGTCCGGGTGCCCGTGAGCAGTTCTTC

abundance: -
v_gene: TRBV4-1
d_gene: TRBD1
j_gene: TRBJ1-1
CDR3aa: CASSQASTGSNTEAFF
CDR3nt: TGCGCCAGCAGCCAAGCCTCGACAGGGAGTAACACTGAAGCTTTCTTT

abundance: -
v_gene: TRBV19
d_gene: TRBD2
j_gene: TRBJ2-1
CDR3aa: CASRGGLGVNVGTEFF
CDR3nt: TGTGCCAGTAGGGGGGGGTTGGGTGTTAACGTTGGGACTGAGTTCTTC

abundance: few
v_gene: TRBV3-1/TRBV3-2
d_gene: -
j_gene: TRBJ1-1
CDR3aa: CASSQDSVTLSNTEAFF
CDR3nt: TGTGCCAGCAGCCAAGATTCAGTTACCTTATCGAACACTGAAGCTTTCTTT

abundance: once
v_gene: TRBV28
d_gene: TRBD1
j_gene: TRBJ1-2
CDR3aa: CASRLQGAGGYTF
CDR3nt: TGTGCCAGCAGGCTACAGGGGGCAGGAGGCTACACCTTC

abundance: -
v_gene: TRBV20-1
d_gene: -
j_gene: TRBJ1-2
CDR3aa: CSAVPDYGYTF
CDR3nt: TGCAGTGCTGTGCCAGACTATGGCTACACCTTC

abundance: -
v_gene: TRBV5-6
d_gene: -
j_gene: TRBJ2-7
CDR3aa: CASSLFAGQFYEQYF
CDR3nt: TGTGCCAGCAGCTTATTTGCAGGACAATTCTACGAGCAGTACTTC

abundance: -
v_gene: TRBV18
d_gene: TRBD1
j_gene: TRBJ2-6
CDR3aa: CASSPAQGLASGANVLTF
CDR3nt: TGTGCCAGCTCACCGGCACAGGGGTTAGCCTCTGGGGCCAACGTCCTGACTTTC

abundance: -
v_gene: TRBV21-1
d_gene: -
j_gene: TRBJ1-3
CDR3aa: CASSPHRDRGRVGNTIYF
CDR3nt: TGTGCCAGCAGCCCTCACCGGGACAGGGGGCGAGTTGGAAACACCATATATTTT

abundance: -
v_gene: TRBV3-1/TRBV3-2
d_gene: TRBD2
j_gene: TRBJ2-3
CDR3aa: CASSPMGLAGSTDTQYF
CDR3nt: TGTGCCAGCAGCCCAATGGGACTAGCGGGGTCCACAGATACGCAGTATTTT

abundance: -
v_gene: TRBV11-2
d_gene: -
j_gene: TRBJ1-2
CDR3aa: CASRLNSHYGYTF
CDR3nt: TGTGCCAGCAGATTAAACAGTCACTATGGCTACACCTTC